This TCR beta chain was profiled in a study of CD4 T cells in relation to SARS-CoV-2 and coronaviruses. The wider study: Controls used an HIV-1 Nef peptide pool or no peptide.

As for this clone: Its antigen is not identified.

Before the COVID-19 pandemic, during about 2011-2019, CD4+ T cells were taken from unexposed donors. After ten to eleven days of culture, CD4+ T cells were isolated. As cell numbers allowed, unexposed-donor CD4+ T cells faced SARS-CoV-2 S/N and four cold-coronavirus spikes. Fresh IL-2 medium replaced half the medium on days 3 and 7. The V end was cut by 5 bases, the J end by 5 bases, with 16 bases between. CDR3 length equals 15 residues. The germline CDR1 and CDR2 sequences are SGHVT and SQSDAQ. The protocol was immunoSEQ multiplex PCR, while the TCRdb copy is restricted to in-frame clones and leaves out a portion. This sample yields over 20,000 clones, of which around four fifths are seen a single time; roughly a sixth belongs to the top ten. Findings and caveats of the study: SARS-CoV-2-driven expansion was significantly weaker in crossreactive than monoreactive clones.

This TCR was sampled from a human donor in good health. The specimen sequenced was CD4+ T cells from PBMCs, cultured in vitro. The chain couples TRBV7-4 to TRBJ2-1; no firm D call. CDR3 residues: CASSPPSRMDNEQFF. The CDR3 DNA reads TGTGCCAGCAGCCCCCCCTCGAGGATGGACAATGAGCAGTTCTTC.